The 9 T cell receptor beta chains in this list originate from one sample, sequenced in a study of blood T cell repertoires in COVID-19. This table comes from immunoSEQ multiplex PCR, and its TCRdb copy is limited to in-frame clones, with some not included. The sample includes approximately 200,000 clones, almost 90% of them seen just once. The sequenced sample was peripheral blood. The source of these receptors is a man aged 18 to 29 with active or convalescent COVID-19.

V is TRBV7-2 and J is TRBJ1-1, with D perhaps matching TRBD1 (6 bases). The CDR3 is 13 amino acids. V was shortened by 10 bases and J by 4 bases, with 16 bases between the two germline ends. The germline gives CDR1 SGHTA, CDR2 FQGNSA. The CDR3 reads CATGRGLSTEAFF. CDR3 DNA: TGTGCCACCGGCAGGGGTCTTTCCACTGAAGCTTTCTTT.

This chain joins TRBV10-3 and TRBJ1-4; 8 bases agree with TRBD1. From germline, CDR1 is ENHRY and CDR2 SYGVKD. The CDR3 contains 13 residues. With 6 bases clipped from V and 8 bases from J, the junction kept 5 bases outside the gene matches. In DNA form, the CDR3 reads TGTGCCATCAGGGACAGGGTAGGGGAAAAACTGTTTTTT. This gives the protein CAIRDRVGEKLFF.

The chain is built from TRBV19 and TRBJ2-7, with D possibly TRBD1 on 7 matching bases. Germline V gene data show CDR1 as LNHDA and CDR2 as SQIVND (reference sequence). This CDR3 contains 15 residues. The V end was cut by 3 bases, the J end by 3 bases, with 15 bases between. The CDR3 region is CASSISGGTDYEQYF. The CDR3 region has the DNA TGTGCCAGTAGTATCTCCGGCGGGACAGACTACGAGCAGTACTTC.

This sequence joins TRBV7-3 and TRBJ1-2; TRBD1 aligns across 9 bases. CDR1 is SGHTA, CDR2 FQGTGA, per germline. The CDR3 loop spans 13 amino acids. The V and J ends lost 5 bases and 8 bases, in that order; junction bases with no gene match: 6. The CDR3 region is CASSPGQGRGYTF. In nucleotides, the CDR3 is TGTGCCAGCAGCCCGGGACAGGGTCGCGGCTACACCTTC.

CDR3 in amino acids: CASSPPRTGRTEAFF. CDR3 in DNA: TGCGCCAGCAGCCCTCCTAGGACAGGGCGAACTGAAGCTTTCTTT. The chain carries TRBV4-1 and TRBJ1-1, with 8 bases that match TRBD1. This CDR3 spans 15 amino acids. V shed 4 bases and J 5 bases; nucleotides not matched to a gene: 9. CDR1 MGHRA and CDR2 YSYEKL come from the germline V gene.

This chain joins TRBV27 and TRBJ2-3; D call uncertain. The V end lost 4 bases, the J end lost 0 bases, and 5 bases lay between the germline ends. The CDR3 spans 13 residues. The germline CDR1 and CDR2 sequences are MNHEY and SMNVEV (reference sequence). The CDR3 loop reads CASSYFSTDTQYF. In nucleotides, the CDR3 is TGTGCCAGCAGTTACTTTAGCACAGATACGCAGTATTTT.

V and J are TRBV28 and TRBJ1-3; TRBD1 agrees at 8 bases. Germline assignment: CDR1 MDHEN and CDR2 SYDVKM. This CDR3 is 15 amino acids long. The V segment lost 8 bases and the J segment 0 bases; nucleotides outside the gene matches: 6. The CDR3 here is CASCPGTGSGNTIYF. The CDR3 nucleotides read TGTGCCAGCTGCCCGGGGACAGGCTCTGGAAACACCATATATTTT.

The chain has TRBV19 and TRBJ1-1, with D possibly being TRBD1 (5 bases). Looked up from germline, CDR1 is LNHDA and CDR2 is SQIVND (reference sequence). Trimming cost V 6 bases and J 11 bases, with 19 bases left between them. The CDR3 is 13 residues long. The chain's CDR3 is CASSDSNHPSAFF. The DNA of the CDR3 is TGTGCCAGTAGCGACAGTAACCATCCCTCGGCTTTCTTT.

This sequence joins TRBV6-2 or TRBV6-3 and TRBJ2-1, with 7 bases that match TRBD2. CDR3 length: 16 amino acids. Looked up from germline, CDR1 is MNHEY and CDR2 is SVGEGT. Trimming removed 0 bases from V and 6 bases from J; junction bases left unmatched: 8. CDR3 region: CASSYSRGSLSNEQFF. The CDR3 coding sequence is TGTGCCAGCAGTTACTCCCGCGGGAGTTTGAGCAATGAGCAGTTCTTC.